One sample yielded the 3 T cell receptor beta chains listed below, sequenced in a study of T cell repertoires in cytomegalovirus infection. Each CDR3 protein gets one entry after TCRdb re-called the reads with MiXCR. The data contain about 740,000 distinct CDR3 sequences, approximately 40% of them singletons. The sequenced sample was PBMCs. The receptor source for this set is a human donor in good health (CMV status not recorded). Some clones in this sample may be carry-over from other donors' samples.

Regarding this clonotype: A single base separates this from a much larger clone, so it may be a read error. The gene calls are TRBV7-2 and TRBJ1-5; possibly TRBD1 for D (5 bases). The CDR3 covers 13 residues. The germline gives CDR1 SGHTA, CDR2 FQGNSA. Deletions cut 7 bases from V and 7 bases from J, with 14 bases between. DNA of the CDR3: TGTGCCAGCACGCGGGGGTCGGGGCAGCCCCAGCATTTT. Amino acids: CASTRGSGQPQHF.

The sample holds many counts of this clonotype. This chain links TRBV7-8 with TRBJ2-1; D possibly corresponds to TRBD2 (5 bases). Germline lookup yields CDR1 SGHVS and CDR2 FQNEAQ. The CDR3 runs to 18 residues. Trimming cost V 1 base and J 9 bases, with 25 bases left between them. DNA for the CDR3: TGTGCCAGCAGCTTAGGTCGAAGATCGAAGCGGATCAAAGCTGAGCAGTTCTTC. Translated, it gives CASSLGRRSKRIKAEQFF.

The CDR3 sequence: CASRRPGGAHEQYF. CDR3 nucleotides: TGTGCCAGCAGGCGTCCGGGGGGGGCCCACGAGCAGTACTTC. The gene calls are TRBV6-5 and TRBJ2-7, with 8 bases that match TRBD2. This CDR3 spans 14 amino acids. V gave up 6 bases and J gave up 5 bases; unmatched junction bases: 9. Germline V gene sequence: CDR1 MNHEY, CDR2 SVGAGI.